These 19 T cell receptor beta chains came from one sample sequenced in a study of T cell responses to AZD1222 COVID-19 vaccine. TCRdb's table, derived via immunoSEQ multiplex PCR, lists solely in-frame clones and lacks some. In the table there are approximately 190,000 clones, roughly 92% of which are singletons. The sequences come from peripheral blood, collected on day 0 of AZD1222 vaccination. These receptors all stem from an adult in good health.

The J gene is TRBJ1-5, the V gene TRBV12-3 or TRBV12-4, with no clear D. The V and J ends lost 6 bases and 3 bases respectively, with 6 bases between them. The CDR3 runs 12 residues. CDR3 region: CASSLYNQPQHF. In DNA, the CDR3 is TGTGCCAGCAGCTTGTACAATCAGCCCCAGCATTTT.

The rearrangement links TRBV18 to TRBJ2-6; D perhaps matches TRBD1 (6 bases). Trimming pared 1 base from V and 0 bases from J, leaving 10 bases between. CDR3 length equals 17 residues. CDR1 is KGHSH, CDR2 LQKENI, per germline. The CDR3 DNA is TGTGCCAGCTCACCACAGGGGGTAGGCTCTGGGGCCAACGTCCTGACTTTC. Translating gives CASSPQGVGSGANVLTF.

The CDR3: CASSLTENYGYTF. DNA for the CDR3: TGTGCCAGCAGCTTGACAGAGAACTATGGCTACACCTTC. The chain has TRBV14 and TRBJ1-2; D perhaps matches TRBD1 (5 bases). Germline-derived CDR1 and CDR2 are SGHDN and FVKESK. V lost 5 bases and J lost 2, with 9 bases in between. This CDR3 has 13 residues.

The chain has TRBV6-5 and TRBJ2-1, with D tentatively TRBD2 (6 bases). Germline V gene data show CDR1 as MNHEY and CDR2 as SVGAGI. The V and J ends lost 6 bases and 3 bases respectively, with 12 bases between them. The CDR3 sequence is 14 residues long. Here the CDR3 DNA reads TGTGCCAGCAGCACTGGGGGGTACTACAATGAGCAGTTCTTC. Amino acid sequence: CASSTGGYYNEQFF.

This chain joins TRBV14 and TRBJ2-7; D call uncertain. The CDR3 contains 12 residues. CDR1 and CDR2 from the germline V gene are SGHDN and FVKESK. V lost 8 bases, J lost 3 bases, and 11 bases lay in between. The DNA for the CDR3 is TGTGCCAGCTCGACATTAAGCTACGAGCAGTACTTC. Translation gives CASSTLSYEQYF.

The chain carries TRBV19 and TRBJ1-3, with D maybe TRBD1 (6 bases). Trimming stripped 8 bases from V and 1 base from J, with 12 bases between. Per germline, CDR1 LNHDA and CDR2 SQIVND (reference sequence). The length of the CDR3 is 14 residues. The CDR3 loop reads CASGLRGSGNTIYF. As DNA, the CDR3 is TGTGCCAGTGGGCTCAGGGGTTCTGGAAACACCATATATTTT. The full variable domain, rest sourced from reference TRBV19 and TRBJ1-3, is DGGITQSPKYLFRKEGQNVTLSCEQNLNHDAMYWYRQDPGQGLRLIYYSQIVNDFQKGDIAEGYSVSREKKESFPLTVTSAQKNPTAFYLCASGLRGSGNTIYFGEGSWLTVV.

This chain links TRBV28 with TRBJ2-7; TRBD2 is a possible D gene (6 bases). This CDR3 comprises 16 residues. Trimming shortened V by 5 bases and J by 2 bases, and 19 bases separated the two germline ends. Germline V gives CDR1 MDHEN, CDR2 SYDVKM. This CDR3 reads CASSPSPGDPPYEQYF. As DNA, the CDR3 is TGTGCCAGCAGTCCCTCCCCGGGGGACCCACCCTACGAGCAGTACTTC.

This chain uses TRBV27 with TRBJ1-3; maybe TRBD1 (6 bases). This CDR3 is built from 15 residues. Between the trimmed V and J ends, which lost 8 bases and 2 bases, there was a span of 16 bases. Germline loops: CDR1 MNHEY, CDR2 SMNVEV (reference sequence). The CDR3: CASSRQGSPGNTIYF. CDR3 sequence (DNA): TGTGCCAGCTCCCGCCAGGGGTCCCCTGGAAACACCATATATTTT.

The DNA for the CDR3 is TGTGCCAGCAGTGAGGGCGGGGGTTCCTCTCCCCAGCATTTT. Residues: CASSEGGGSSPQHF. The rearrangement uses TRBV6-4 and TRBJ1-5, with D perhaps matching TRBD1 (5 bases). Between the trimmed V and J ends, which lost 3 bases and 10 bases, there was a span of 16 bases. This CDR3 is built from 14 residues. The germline V gene has CDR1 MRHNA and CDR2 SNTAGT.

J is TRBJ2-7 and V is TRBV12-3 or TRBV12-4; 8 bases agree with TRBD1. This CDR3 has 12 amino acids. V shed 5 bases and J 9 bases; nucleotides not matched to a gene: 6. The CDR3 coding sequence is TGTGCCAGCAGTCCGGACAGGGTGGGGCAGTACTTC. Its protein product is CASSPDRVGQYF.

J is TRBJ1-2 and V is TRBV5-1; D unresolved. The CDR3 runs 13 residues. Germline values: CDR1 SGHRS, CDR2 YFSETQ. The V end lost 0 bases, the J end lost 8 bases, and 11 bases lay between the germline ends. CDR3 protein: CASSLAGVGGYTF. DNA for the CDR3: TGCGCCAGCAGCTTGGCCGGGGTGGGAGGCTACACCTTC.

This clone was recorded once. The V gene is TRBV7-3, the J gene TRBJ1-2; 9 bases match TRBD1. In germline, CDR1 is SGHTA, CDR2 FQGTGA. V gave up 5 bases and J gave up 7 bases; unmatched junction bases: 8. This CDR3 contains 14 residues. CDR3 sequence reads: CASSPSGTGFGYTF. The CDR3 DNA is TGTGCCAGCAGCCCGAGTGGGACAGGGTTTGGCTACACCTTC.

The chain couples TRBV4-3 to TRBJ2-7, with 8 bases lining up with TRBD1. CDR1 LGHNA and CDR2 YSLEER come from the germline V gene. This CDR3 contains 15 residues. J was trimmed by 4 bases and V by 1 base; bases with no gene match: 6. In DNA, the CDR3 is TGCGCCAGCAGCCAAGGGGCACAGGGGGATTACGAGCAGTACTTC. Translation: CASSQGAQGDYEQYF.

This sequence joins TRBV7-9 and TRBJ1-2, with 7 bases lining up with TRBD1. The CDR3 covers 17 residues. The V gene's germline CDR1 is SEHNR and CDR2 FQNEAQ (reference sequence). Germline trimming cut 3 bases from V and 4 bases from J; bases unmatched to any gene: 14. The CDR3 bases are TGTGCCAGCAGCTTGGCTTCCGGGGACAGTGGTTTCTATGGCTACACCTTC. Translating it yields CASSLASGDSGFYGYTF.

J is TRBJ2-7 and V is TRBV5-1; D tentatively reads TRBD1 or TRBD2 (5 bases each). V shed 4 bases and J shed 6 bases, with 17 bases lying between them. The CDR3 length is 14 residues. Looked up from germline, CDR1 is SGHRS and CDR2 is YFSETQ. The CDR3 region has the DNA TGCGCCAGCAGCAAGAACGGGGCCCTGGGCGAGCAGTACTTC. Translation gives CASSKNGALGEQYF. Filled out from reference TRBV5-1 and TRBJ2-7, the complete variable domain reads KAGVTQTPRYLIKTRGQQVTLSCSPISGHRSVSWYQQTPGQGLQFLFEYFSETQRNKGNFPGRFSGRQFSNSRSEMNVSTLELGDSALYLCASSKNGALGEQYFGPGTRLTVT.

The chain uses TRBV7-9 and TRBJ1-4; D gene uncertain. Trimming stripped 1 base from V and 12 bases from J, with 6 bases between. Germline assignment: CDR1 SEHNR and CDR2 FQNEAQ (reference sequence). CDR3 length equals 11 residues. The CDR3 sequence is CASSLGLELFF. CDR3 DNA: TGTGCCAGCAGCTTAGGGTTAGAACTGTTTTTT.

This chain connects TRBV5-4 to TRBJ1-3; no definite D call. The germline gives CDR1 SGHNT, CDR2 YYREEE (reference sequence). CDR3 size: 15 residues. Trimming left V 5 bases short and J 0 bases short, with 12 bases between. The CDR3 sequence is CASSSTFTSGNTIYF. The CDR3 DNA sequence: TGTGCCAGCAGTTCAACGTTCACCTCTGGAAACACCATATATTTT.

V is TRBV12-3 or TRBV12-4 and J is TRBJ2-3; D gene uncertain. V was pared by 6 bases and J by 5 bases, with 9 bases between. This CDR3 comprises 12 residues. Written as DNA, the CDR3 is TGTGCCAGCAGCCGGCCAGGAGATACGCAGTATTTT. Its protein product is CASSRPGDTQYF.

The chain links TRBV4-3 to TRBJ2-3; D may be TRBD1 or TRBD2 (5 bases each). Per the germline V gene, CDR1 is LGHNA and CDR2 is YSLEER. The length of the CDR3 is 16 residues. Trimming took off 2 bases at V and 4 bases at J, with 16 bases between the two ends. The CDR3 loop is CASSQRIGQGPDTQYF. CDR3 nucleotides: TGCGCCAGCAGCCAAAGGATTGGGCAGGGACCAGATACGCAGTATTTT.